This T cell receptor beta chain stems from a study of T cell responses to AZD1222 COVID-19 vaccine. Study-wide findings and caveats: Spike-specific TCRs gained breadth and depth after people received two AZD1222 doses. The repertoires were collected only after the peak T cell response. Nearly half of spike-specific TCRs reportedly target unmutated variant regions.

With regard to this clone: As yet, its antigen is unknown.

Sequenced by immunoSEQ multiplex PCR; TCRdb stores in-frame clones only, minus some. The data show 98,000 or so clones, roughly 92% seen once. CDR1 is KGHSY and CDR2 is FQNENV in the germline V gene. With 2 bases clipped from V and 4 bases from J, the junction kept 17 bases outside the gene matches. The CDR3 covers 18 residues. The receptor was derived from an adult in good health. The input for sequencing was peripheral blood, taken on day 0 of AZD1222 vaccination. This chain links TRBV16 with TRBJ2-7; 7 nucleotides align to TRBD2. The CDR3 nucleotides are TGTGCCAGCAGCCAAAGAGGGAGTTGGCGAGCGGGGCCATACGAGCAGTACTTC. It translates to CASSQRGSWRAGPYEQYF.